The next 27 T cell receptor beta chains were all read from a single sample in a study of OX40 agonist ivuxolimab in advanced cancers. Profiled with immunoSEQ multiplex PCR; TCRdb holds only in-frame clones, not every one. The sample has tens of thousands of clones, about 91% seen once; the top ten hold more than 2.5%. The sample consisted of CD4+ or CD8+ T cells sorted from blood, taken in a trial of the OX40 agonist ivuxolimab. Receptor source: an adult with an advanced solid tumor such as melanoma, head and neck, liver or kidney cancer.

The CDR3 is CASSIQARYEQYF. CDR3 nucleotides: TGTGCCAGTAGTATACAGGCCCGATACGAGCAGTACTTC. The J gene is TRBJ2-7, the V gene TRBV19, with D unclear. The CDR3 has 13 amino acids. CDR1 LNHDA and CDR2 SQIVND come from the germline V gene (reference sequence). V lost 2 bases to trimming and J lost 4 bases, with 9 bases between them.

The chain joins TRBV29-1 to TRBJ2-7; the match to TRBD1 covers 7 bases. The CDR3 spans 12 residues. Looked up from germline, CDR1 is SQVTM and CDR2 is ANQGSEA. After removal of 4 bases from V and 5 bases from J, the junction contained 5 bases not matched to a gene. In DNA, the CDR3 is TGCAGCGTTGTTAGTCAGGGGGACGAGCAGTACTTC. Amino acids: CSVVSQGDEQYF.

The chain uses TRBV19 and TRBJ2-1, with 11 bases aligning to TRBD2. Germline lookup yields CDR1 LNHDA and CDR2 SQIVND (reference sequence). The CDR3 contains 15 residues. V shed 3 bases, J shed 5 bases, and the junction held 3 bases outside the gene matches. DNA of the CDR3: TGTGCCAGTAGTATGAGTAGCGGGGGGGACAATGAGCAGTTCTTC. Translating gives CASSMSSGGDNEQFF.

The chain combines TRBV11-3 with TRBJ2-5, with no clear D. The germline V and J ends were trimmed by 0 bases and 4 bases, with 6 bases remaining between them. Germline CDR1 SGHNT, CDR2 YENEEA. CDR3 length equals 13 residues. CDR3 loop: CASSLEAGETQYF. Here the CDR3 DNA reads TGTGCCAGCAGCTTAGAGGCCGGAGAGACCCAGTACTTC.

In nucleotides, the CDR3 is TGTGCCAGCAGGCTACAGGGAGGATCCTACAATGAGCAGTTCTTC. Translated: CASRLQGGSYNEQFF. The gene calls are TRBV2 and TRBJ2-1; D might be TRBD1 or TRBD2, each matching 6 bases. Germline CDR1 reads SNHLY; CDR2 reads FYNNEI. V was clipped by 6 bases and J by 1 base, with 13 bases between them. This CDR3 has 15 residues.

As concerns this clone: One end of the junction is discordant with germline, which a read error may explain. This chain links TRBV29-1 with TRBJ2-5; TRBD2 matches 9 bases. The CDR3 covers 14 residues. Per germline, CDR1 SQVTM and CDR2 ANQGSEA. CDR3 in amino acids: CGVDKAGGRETQYF. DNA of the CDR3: TGCGGCGTTGATAAAGCGGGAGGTCGGGAGACCCAGTACTTC.

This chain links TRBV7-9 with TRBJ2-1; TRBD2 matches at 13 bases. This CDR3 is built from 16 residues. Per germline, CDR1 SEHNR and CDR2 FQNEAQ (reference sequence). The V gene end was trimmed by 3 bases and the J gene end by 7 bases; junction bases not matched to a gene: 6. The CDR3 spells CASSFTSGGAGNEQFF. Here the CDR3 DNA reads TGTGCCAGCAGCTTCACTAGCGGGGGGGCCGGGAATGAGCAGTTCTTC.

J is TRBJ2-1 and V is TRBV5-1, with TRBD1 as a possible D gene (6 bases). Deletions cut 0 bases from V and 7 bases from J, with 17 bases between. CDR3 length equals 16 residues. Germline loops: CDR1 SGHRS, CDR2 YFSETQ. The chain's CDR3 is CASSLALGATGNEQFF. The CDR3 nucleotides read TGCGCCAGCAGCTTGGCCTTGGGGGCCACAGGGAATGAGCAGTTCTTC.

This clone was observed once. The CDR3 DNA follows: TGTGCCAGCAGTTTCCTTGGGACAGGGGGCTTCGAGCAGTTCTTC. Translated: CASSFLGTGGFEQFF. V usage is TRBV6-5 and J usage is TRBJ2-1; 12 nucleotides match TRBD1. CDR3 length equals 15 residues. CDR1 and CDR2 (germline): MNHEY, SVGAGI. V dropped 4 bases and J dropped 10; count of bases not matched to a gene: 8.

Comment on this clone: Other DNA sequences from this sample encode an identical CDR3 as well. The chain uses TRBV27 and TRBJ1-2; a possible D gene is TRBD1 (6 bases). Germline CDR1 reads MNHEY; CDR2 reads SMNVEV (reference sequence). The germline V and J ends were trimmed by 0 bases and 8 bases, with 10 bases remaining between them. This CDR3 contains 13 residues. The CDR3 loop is CASSLSGGKGYTF. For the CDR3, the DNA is TGTGCCAGCAGTTTATCAGGGGGAAAAGGCTACACCTTC.

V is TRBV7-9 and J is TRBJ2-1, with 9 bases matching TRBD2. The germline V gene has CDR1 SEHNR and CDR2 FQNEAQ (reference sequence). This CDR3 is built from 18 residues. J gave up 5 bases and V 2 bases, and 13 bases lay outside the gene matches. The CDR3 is CASSLPPLASGTNNEQFF. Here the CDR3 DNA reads TGTGCCAGCAGCTTACCACCCTTAGCTAGCGGGACCAACAATGAGCAGTTCTTC.

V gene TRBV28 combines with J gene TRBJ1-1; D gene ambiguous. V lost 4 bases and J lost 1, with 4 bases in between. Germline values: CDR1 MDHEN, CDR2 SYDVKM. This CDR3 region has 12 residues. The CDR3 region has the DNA TGTGCCAGCAGTTGGGGGAACACTGAAGCTTTCTTT. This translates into CASSWGNTEAFF. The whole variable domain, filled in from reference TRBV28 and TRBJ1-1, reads DVKVTQSSRYLVKRTGEKVFLECVQDMDHENMFWYRQDPGLGLRLIYFSYDVKMKEKGDIPEGYSVSREKKERFSLILESASTNQTSMYLCASSWGNTEAFFGQGTRLTVV.

The CDR3 reads CASSEGAPNIQYF. The DNA of the CDR3 is TGTGCCAGCAGTGAAGGGGCACCAAACATTCAGTACTTC. This chain joins TRBV6-1 and TRBJ2-4; D not resolved. The V end lost 1 base, the J end lost 6 bases, and 7 bases lay between the germline ends. The CDR3 spans 13 residues. Germline V lookup: CDR1 MNHNS, CDR2 SASEGT.

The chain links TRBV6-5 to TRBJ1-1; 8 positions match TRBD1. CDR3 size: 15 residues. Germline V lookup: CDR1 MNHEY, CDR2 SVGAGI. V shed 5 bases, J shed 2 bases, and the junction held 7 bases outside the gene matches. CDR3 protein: CASSNRGQGNTEAFF. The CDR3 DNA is TGTGCCAGCAGTAATCGCGGACAGGGCAACACTGAAGCTTTCTTT.

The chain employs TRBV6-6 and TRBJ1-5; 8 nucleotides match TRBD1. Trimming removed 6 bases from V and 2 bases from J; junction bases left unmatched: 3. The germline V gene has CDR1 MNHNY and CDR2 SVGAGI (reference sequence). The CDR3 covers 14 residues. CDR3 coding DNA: TGTGCCAGCAGAGAGGACAGGGGCAATCAGCCCCAGCATTTT. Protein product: CASREDRGNQPQHF.

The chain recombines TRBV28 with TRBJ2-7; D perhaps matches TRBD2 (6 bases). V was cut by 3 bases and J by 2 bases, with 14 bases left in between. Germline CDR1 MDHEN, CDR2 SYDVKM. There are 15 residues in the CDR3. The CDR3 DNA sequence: TGTGCCAGCAGTTTTGTGCGTGGCGGGGCCTACGAGCAGTACTTC. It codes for CASSFVRGGAYEQYF.

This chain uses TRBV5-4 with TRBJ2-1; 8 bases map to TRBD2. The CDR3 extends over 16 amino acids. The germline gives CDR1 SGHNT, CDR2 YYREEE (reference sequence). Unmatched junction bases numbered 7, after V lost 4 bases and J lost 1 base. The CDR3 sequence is CASSPPRGGSYNEQFF. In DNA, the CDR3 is TGTGCCAGCAGCCCTCCCCGGGGGGGATCCTACAATGAGCAGTTCTTC.

The CDR3 nucleotides read TGTGCCAGCAGGGACCGGGACAGGTATTTGCATGGCTACACCTTC. It codes for CASRDRDRYLHGYTF. V is TRBV6-1 and J is TRBJ1-2, with 8 bases aligning to TRBD1. CDR3 length: 15 amino acids. Germline lookup yields CDR1 MNHNS and CDR2 SASEGT. V lost 6 bases, J lost 6 bases, and 12 bases stayed unmatched.

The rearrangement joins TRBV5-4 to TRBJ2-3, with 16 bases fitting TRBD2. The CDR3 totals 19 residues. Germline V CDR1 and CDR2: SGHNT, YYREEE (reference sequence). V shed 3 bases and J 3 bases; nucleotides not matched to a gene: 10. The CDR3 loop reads CASSSPGLAGGPRTDTQYF. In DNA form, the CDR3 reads TGTGCCAGCAGCTCACCGGGACTAGCGGGGGGGCCAAGGACAGATACGCAGTATTTT.

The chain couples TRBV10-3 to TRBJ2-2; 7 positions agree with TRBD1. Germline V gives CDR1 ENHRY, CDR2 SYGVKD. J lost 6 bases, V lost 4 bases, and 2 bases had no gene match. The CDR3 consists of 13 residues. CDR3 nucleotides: TGTGCCATCAGTGCAGGGGGAGCCGGGGAGCTGTTTTTT. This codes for CAISAGGAGELFF.

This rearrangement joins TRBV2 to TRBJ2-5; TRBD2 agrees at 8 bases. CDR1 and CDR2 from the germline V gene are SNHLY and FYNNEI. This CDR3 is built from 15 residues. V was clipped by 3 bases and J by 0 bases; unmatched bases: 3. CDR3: CASSEVAGYQETQYF. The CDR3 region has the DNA TGTGCCAGCAGTGAGGTAGCGGGGTACCAAGAGACCCAGTACTTC.

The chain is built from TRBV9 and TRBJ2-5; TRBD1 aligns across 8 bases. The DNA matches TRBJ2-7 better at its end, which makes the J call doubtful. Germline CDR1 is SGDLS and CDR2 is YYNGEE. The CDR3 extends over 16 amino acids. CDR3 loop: CASSAGPGGTGHEQYF. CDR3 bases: TGTGCCAGCAGCGCAGGACCAGGGGGCACCGGCCACGAGCAGTACTTC.

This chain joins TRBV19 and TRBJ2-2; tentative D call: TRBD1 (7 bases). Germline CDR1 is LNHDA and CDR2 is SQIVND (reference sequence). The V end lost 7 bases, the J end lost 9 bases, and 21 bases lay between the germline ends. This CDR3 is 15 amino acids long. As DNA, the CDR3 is TGTGCCAGTACCAGGGAGGCAGGGGGTTTATGGGAGCTGTTTTTT. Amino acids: CASTREAGGLWELFF.

The CDR3 loop is CASSLEVGNYGYTF. The CDR3 DNA follows: TGCGCCAGCAGCTTGGAGGTCGGCAACTATGGCTACACCTTC. The chain joins TRBV5-1 to TRBJ1-2; no clear D gene. V shed 0 bases and J shed 2 bases, with 8 bases lying between them. The germline gives CDR1 SGHRS, CDR2 YFSETQ. The CDR3 has 14 residues.

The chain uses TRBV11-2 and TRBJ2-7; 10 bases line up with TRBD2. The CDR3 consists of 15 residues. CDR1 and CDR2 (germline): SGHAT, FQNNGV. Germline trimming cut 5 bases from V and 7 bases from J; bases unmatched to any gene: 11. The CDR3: CASSRLAGGIWEQYF. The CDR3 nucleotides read TGTGCCAGCAGCAGGTTAGCGGGGGGCATATGGGAGCAGTACTTC.

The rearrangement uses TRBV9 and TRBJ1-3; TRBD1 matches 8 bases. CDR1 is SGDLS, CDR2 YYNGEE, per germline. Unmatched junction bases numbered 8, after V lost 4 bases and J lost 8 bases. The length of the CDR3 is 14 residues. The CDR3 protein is CASSPRQGPDTIYF. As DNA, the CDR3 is TGTGCCAGCAGCCCCAGACAGGGGCCGGACACCATATATTTT.

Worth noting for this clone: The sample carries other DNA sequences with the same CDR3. The CDR3 sequence: CASSRPGQGQRGYTF. DNA for the CDR3: TGTGCCAGCAGTCGTCCAGGACAGGGGCAAAGGGGCTACACCTTC. J is TRBJ1-2 and V is TRBV2; 9 bases line up with TRBD1. After removal of 5 bases from V and 8 bases from J, the junction contained 12 bases not matched to a gene. CDR1 is SNHLY, CDR2 FYNNEI, per germline. The CDR3 has 15 amino acids.